Listed below are T cell receptor beta chains from one sample, sequenced in a study of OX40 agonist ivuxolimab in advanced cancers. Assay: immunoSEQ multiplex PCR; the TCRdb copy retains only in-frame clones and omits some. The sample consists of 50,000 to 60,000 clones, 70% to 85% of them appearing once. Sequencing was performed on CD4+ or CD8+ T cells sorted from blood, taken in a trial of the OX40 agonist ivuxolimab. These TCRs come from an adult with an advanced solid tumor such as melanoma, head and neck, liver or kidney cancer. Both conserved end residues are part of each CDR3. D genes are given only for firm matches. Clone sizes are given selectively: once, few, many, or a class where the clone is expanded.

V,D,size,J,CDR3,DNA
TRBV18,TRBD2,once,TRBJ2-5,CASSSIAGEQETQYF,TGTGCCAGCTCATCCATAGCGGGGGAACAAGAGACCCAGTACTTC
TRBV7-6,.,once,TRBJ2-1,CASSLRYNEQFF,TGTGCCAGCAGCTTACGCTACAATGAGCAGTTCTTC
TRBV5-1,.,.,TRBJ2-1,CASSLGIDNEQFF,TGCGCCAGCAGCTTGGGGATCGACAATGAGCAGTTCTTC
TRBV6-7,.,.,TRBJ2-2,CASSYSGPANTGELFF,TGTGCCAGCAGTTACTCGGGTCCAGCGAACACCGGGGAGCTGTTTTTT
TRBV5-4,.,.,TRBJ2-3,CASSLRLGLSTDTQYF,TGTGCCAGCAGCTTGCGCCTAGGGCTTAGCACAGATACGCAGTATTTT
TRBV19,.,.,TRBJ1-4,CASTPFWGLGEKLFF,TGTGCCAGTACTCCCTTCTGGGGACTGGGTGAAAAACTGTTTTTT
TRBV9,TRBD1,.,TRBJ1-1,CASSVARDRQNTEAFF,TGTGCCAGCAGCGTAGCCCGGGACAGACAGAACACTGAAGCTTTCTTT
TRBV4-3,.,.,TRBJ1-1,CASSQDRGARIEAFF,TGCGCCAGCAGCCAAGACCGGGGAGCGCGAATTGAAGCTTTCTTT
TRBV19,TRBD1,.,TRBJ1-1,CASSSGQGGTEAFF,TGTGCCAGTAGTTCTGGACAGGGAGGCACTGAAGCTTTCTTT
TRBV7-3,.,.,TRBJ1-5,CASSLNSNQPQHF,TGTGCCAGCAGCTTAAATAGCAATCAGCCCCAGCATTTT
TRBV18,.,.,TRBJ2-1,CASSPGRGREQFF,TGTGCCAGCTCACCGGGTAGGGGCCGTGAGCAGTTCTTC
TRBV18,.,.,TRBJ1-1,CASSSSGRYTEAFF,TGTGCCAGCTCTTCCTCAGGGCGATATACTGAAGCTTTCTTT
TRBV2,.,few,TRBJ1-6,CASSESTAQGSPLHF,TGTGCCAGCAGTGAATCGACAGCTCAGGGTTCACCCCTCCACTTT
TRBV14,.,.,TRBJ2-1,CASSRQLYNEQFF,TGTGCCAGCAGCCGGCAGCTCTACAATGAGCAGTTCTTC
TRBV30,.,.,TRBJ1-3,CAWSPVTGNTIYF,TGTGCCTGGAGTCCAGTAACTGGAAACACCATATATTTT
TRBV10-3,TRBD1,.,TRBJ1-5,CAISERTGGADSNQPQHF,TGTGCCATCAGTGAGAGGACAGGGGGCGCAGATAGCAATCAGCCCCAGCATTTT
TRBV19,TRBD1,.,TRBJ1-5,CASMRQGAWGGNQPQHF,TGTGCCAGTATGAGGCAGGGGGCATGGGGCGGCAATCAGCCCCAGCATTTT
TRBV9,.,.,TRBJ1-1,CASSVETYMNTEAFF,TGTGCCAGCAGCGTAGAAACATACATGAACACTGAAGCTTTCTTT
TRBV5-4,.,.,TRBJ2-5,CASSLNRGAEQETQYF,TGTGCCAGCAGCTTGAATAGAGGGGCCGAGCAAGAGACCCAGTACTTC
TRBV5-4,.,.,TRBJ2-6,CASSLRGASGANVLTF,TGTGCCAGCAGCCTGCGTGGGGCCTCTGGGGCCAACGTCCTGACTTTC
TRBV12-5,.,.,TRBJ2-7,CASGLTFLDRKRVRYEQYF,TGTGCTAGTGGTTTGACATTCCTCGACAGGAAACGGGTTCGCTACGAGCAGTACTTC
TRBV18,.,.,TRBJ1-1,CASSQGEGSRTEAFF,TGTGCCAGCTCACAAGGGGAGGGAAGTCGGACTGAAGCTTTCTTT
TRBV28,.,.,TRBJ1-2,CASSLTGYGYTF,TGTGCCAGCAGTTTAACAGGCTATGGCTACACCTTC
TRBV29-1,.,.,TRBJ2-7,CSVGEEAVSSYEQYF,TGCAGCGTTGGGGAGGAAGCGGTGAGCTCCTACGAGCAGTACTTC
TRBV7-2,.,.,TRBJ2-7,CASSFQRSSYEQYF,TGTGCCAGCAGCTTTCAGCGCAGCTCCTACGAGCAGTACTTC
TRBV6-6,.,once,TRBJ1-6,CASRARQGLSSPLHF,TGTGCCAGCAGGGCTCGACAAGGTTTAAGTTCACCCCTCCACTTT
TRBV7-6,.,.,TRBJ1-3,CASSPGAGNTIYF,TGTGCCAGCAGCCCCGGGGCGGGAAACACCATATATTTT
TRBV6-1,TRBD1,.,TRBJ1-5,CASSEKTGRPQHF,TGTGCCAGCAGTGAAAAGACAGGGCGGCCCCAGCATTTT
TRBV2,TRBD2,.,TRBJ2-7,CASMGGRSGEQYF,TGTGCCAGCATGGGCGGGAGATCGGGCGAGCAGTACTTC
TRBV6-1,.,once,TRBJ1-2,CASSEGVTTQGGYTF,TGTGCCAGCAGTGAAGGCGTGACCACCCAAGGGGGCTACACCTTC
TRBV7-8,TRBD2,.,TRBJ2-1,CASSLLAGGINEQFF,TGTGCCAGCAGCTTACTAGCGGGAGGAATAAATGAGCAGTTCTTC
TRBV7-8,TRBD1,.,TRBJ2-3,CASSRRPGTGAPDTQYF,TGTGCCAGCAGCCGAAGACCCGGGACAGGGGCACCAGATACGCAGTATTTT
TRBV20-1,.,.,TRBJ2-3,CSVEPSDTQYF,TGCAGTGTGGAACCTTCAGATACGCAGTATTTT
TRBV18,.,.,TRBJ2-4,CASSPEVGAKNIQYF,TGTGCCAGCTCACCGGAGGTTGGGGCCAAAAACATTCAGTACTTC
TRBV19,.,.,TRBJ2-5,CASSIGTTFQETQYF,TGTGCCAGTAGTATAGGGACAACCTTCCAAGAGACCCAGTACTTC
TRBV11-2,TRBD1,.,TRBJ2-3,CASSRLDRGVGTDTQYF,TGTGCCAGCAGCCGACTGGACAGGGGAGTGGGCACAGATACGCAGTATTTT
TRBV7-9,TRBD2,.,TRBJ2-3,CASSLGLAYSTDTQYF,TGTGCCAGCAGCCTAGGACTAGCGTATAGCACAGATACGCAGTATTTT
TRBV5-1,TRBD1,few,TRBJ2-3,CASSGGQGGTDTQYF,TGCGCCAGCAGCGGGGGACAGGGGGGCACAGATACGCAGTATTTT
TRBV2,TRBD1,.,TRBJ1-2,CASSTNRGRYYGYTF,TGTGCCAGCAGTACAAACAGGGGGCGATACTATGGCTACACCTTC
TRBV5-8,TRBD2,.,TRBJ2-2,CASSLTSGGSWTGELFF,TGTGCCAGCAGCTTGACTAGCGGGGGGTCGTGGACCGGGGAGCTGTTTTTT
TRBV6-1,.,.,TRBJ2-7,CASSDPPAYEQYF,TGTGCCAGCAGTGACCCGCCCGCCTACGAGCAGTACTTC
TRBV5-1,.,.,TRBJ1-1,CASSLISQRNTEAFF,TGCGCCAGCAGCTTGATAAGCCAAAGGAACACTGAAGCTTTCTTT